What follows describes a single T cell receptor beta chain. The V end was cut by 0 bases, the J end by 2 bases, with 15 bases between. In germline, CDR1 is MNHNS, CDR2 SASEGT. The CDR3 is 17 amino acids. This sample is part of a study of blood T cell repertoires in COVID-19. Study details: The study drew acute and convalescent COVID-19 samples from the United States, Italy and Spain.

The protocol was immunoSEQ multiplex PCR, while the TCRdb copy is restricted to in-frame clones and leaves out a portion. The sample lists some 53,000 clones; approximately 84% were seen once. The chain employs TRBV6-1 and TRBJ2-3; D may be TRBD2 (6 bases). The specimen sequenced was peripheral blood. The sequence was collected from a human donor with active COVID-19. The donor label of this sample is uncertain. Here the CDR3 reads CASSEALAAPTTDTQYF. As DNA, the CDR3 is TGTGCCAGCAGTGAAGCCTTAGCGGCCCCCACCACAGATACGCAGTATTTT.